Detailed here is one T cell receptor (beta chain). These data are taken from a study of T cells in Graves' hyperthyroidism and ophthalmopathy. This blood was taken when hyperthyroidism was first diagnosed, before any ophthalmopathy symptoms existed. Authors of the study amplified TCR beta CDR3 regions from RNA transcripts. The TCR CDR3 first-round RT-PCR relied on the HTBI primer set. Each CDR3 protein is one row after TCRdb ran MiXCR on the multiplex PCR reads. Among roughly 380,000 distinct CDR3 sequences listed, roughly 13% were seen once. V was trimmed by 3 bases and J by 1 base, leaving 9 bases between them. The CDR3 has 14 residues.

The chain is built from TRBV12-3 or TRBV12-4 and TRBJ1-1; no firm D call. The specimen was blood. The sequence was collected from a man aged 25 to 45 with Graves' hyperthyroidism that later progressed to Graves' ophthalmopathy. The CDR3 is CASSLVPENTEAFF. The CDR3 coding sequence is TGTGCCAGCAGTTTGGTTCCAGAGAACACTGAAGCTTTCTTT.